This T cell receptor (beta chain) is drawn from a study of T cells after yellow fever vaccination. TCRdb passed the 5' RACE reads through MiXCR, listing each CDR3 protein once. The sample consists of approximately 150,000 distinct CDR3 sequences, around 9.7% of them appearing once. CDR3 length equals 17 residues. The J segment lost 0 bases and the V segment lost 2 bases, leaving 7 bases of the junction unmatched. Germline-derived CDR1 and CDR2 are MNHEY and SMNVEV (reference sequence). Sequencing was performed on CD8+ T cells sorted from PBMCs, taken 45 days after the yellow fever booster vaccination. The TCR comes from a man younger than 30 who received the YFV17D yellow fever vaccine. This sequence joins TRBV27 and TRBJ2-7; 10 nucleotides agree with TRBD1. The CDR3 DNA is TGTGCCAGCAGTTTAATCGGGACAGGGGAATTCTCCTACGAGCAGTACTTC. Translated, it gives CASSLIGTGEFSYEQYF.